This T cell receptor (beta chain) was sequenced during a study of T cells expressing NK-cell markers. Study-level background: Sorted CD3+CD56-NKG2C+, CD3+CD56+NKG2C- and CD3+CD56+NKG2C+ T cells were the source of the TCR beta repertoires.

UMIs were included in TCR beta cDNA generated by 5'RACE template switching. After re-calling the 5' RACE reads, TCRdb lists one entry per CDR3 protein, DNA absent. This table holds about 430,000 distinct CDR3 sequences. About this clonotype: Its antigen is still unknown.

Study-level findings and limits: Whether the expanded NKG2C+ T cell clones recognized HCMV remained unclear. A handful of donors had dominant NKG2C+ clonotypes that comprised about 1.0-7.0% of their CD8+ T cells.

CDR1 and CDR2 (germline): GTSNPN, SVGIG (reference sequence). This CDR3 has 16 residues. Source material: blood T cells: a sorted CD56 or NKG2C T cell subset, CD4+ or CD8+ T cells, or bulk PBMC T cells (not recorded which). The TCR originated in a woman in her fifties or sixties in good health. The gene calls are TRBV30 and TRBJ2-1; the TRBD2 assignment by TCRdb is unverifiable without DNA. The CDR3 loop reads CAWNPLRDFGGVEQFF. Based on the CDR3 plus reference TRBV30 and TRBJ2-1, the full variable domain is SQTIHQWPATLVQPVGSPLSLECTVEGTSNPNLYWYRQAAGRGLQLLFYSVGIGQISSEVPQNLSASRPQDRQFILSSKKLLLSDSGFYLCAWNPLRDFGGVEQFFGPGTRLTVL.